A selection of T cell receptor beta chains follows, all from one sample in a study of blood T cell repertoires in COVID-19. The table came from immunoSEQ multiplex PCR; TCRdb's copy has only in-frame clones and leaves some out. The table shows 45,000 to 70,000 clones, with around 86% occurring only once. What was sequenced was peripheral blood. These receptors were taken from a woman of 80 years or more with active or convalescent COVID-19. The conserved cysteine and the conserved F or W are not part of the CDR3 here. Each record gives: V gene, J gene, CDR3 protein.

V: TRBV11-2
J: TRBJ1-4
CDR3: ASSLEVTGEKLF

V: TRBV5-4
J: TRBJ2-1
CDR3: ASSPTSGGAGYGEQF

V: TRBV15
J: TRBJ1-2
CDR3: ATSRANTGIYGYT

V: TRBV19
J: TRBJ2-1
CDR3: ASTAQGVDEQF

V: TRBV19
J: TRBJ2-1
CDR3: ASSGSMGHNEQF

V: TRBV10-2
J: TRBJ2-1
CDR3: ASSAKFGGAWDNEQF

V: TRBV19
J: TRBJ1-5
CDR3: ASSIGGAFGQPQH

V: TRBV19
J: TRBJ2-5
CDR3: ASRRQVGEETQY

V: TRBV5-1
J: TRBJ1-3
CDR3: ASSFSTDPGDSGNTIY

V: TRBV6-2/TRBV6-3
J: TRBJ1-1
CDR3: ASSDSPRGATEAF

V: TRBV7-2
J: TRBJ1-2
CDR3: ASSSSGEGYGYT

V: TRBV7-7
J: TRBJ2-5
CDR3: ASSLGGTDQETQY

V: TRBV20-1
J: TRBJ1-1
CDR3: SAEENTEAF

V: TRBV6-1
J: TRBJ1-5
CDR3: ASSELGAGANQPQH

V: TRBV5-1
J: TRBJ2-2
CDR3: ASSPGRGVGELF

V: TRBV19
J: TRBJ2-7
CDR3: ASSIGAGTYEQY

V: TRBV12-3/TRBV12-4
J: TRBJ1-2
CDR3: ASSGDRGNGYT

V: TRBV5-1
J: TRBJ1-4
CDR3: ASSLPGGGSEKLF

V: TRBV6-6
J: TRBJ1-1
CDR3: ASTPQRGKDTEAF

V: TRBV21-1
J: TRBJ2-2
CDR3: ASSKEGLAVSANTGELF

V: TRBV6-2/TRBV6-3
J: TRBJ2-3
CDR3: ASSFSRDTTDTQY

V: TRBV18
J: TRBJ1-1
CDR3: ASSLPTRNTEAF

V: TRBV21-1
J: TRBJ2-7
CDR3: ASSKRREMYEQY

V: TRBV6-2/TRBV6-3
J: TRBJ2-7
CDR3: ASSYSERGTTYEQY